What follows are 23 T cell receptor beta chains derived from one specimen sequenced in a study of T-cell memory formation after mild COVID-19. Using its own MiXCR run on the 5' RACE reads, TCRdb lists one record per CDR3 protein. The sample contains 300,000 to 400,000 distinct CDR3 sequences, roughly 13% of which appear only once. Specimen: PBMCs or a T cell subset sorted from them (not recorded which). The receptors shown here come from a man between 18 and 29 years old who had mild COVID-19 (a few samples of this study predate the infection). Cell type and time point are not known.

This clonotype was seen once. The chain is built from TRBV7-6 and TRBJ2-3, with 8 bases matching TRBD2. The CDR3 covers 18 residues. J gave up 2 bases and V 2 bases, and 12 bases lay outside the gene matches. Germline V gives CDR1 SGHVS, CDR2 FNYEAQ. CDR3 protein: CASSLKSGAGVITDTQYF. CDR3 DNA sequence: TGTGCCAGCAGCTTAAAGTCAGGAGCGGGGGTAATCACAGATACGCAGTATTTT.

This clonotype was counted ten times or more. The chain is built from TRBV28 and TRBJ1-3; D not resolved. The CDR3 is 14 residues long. V was clipped by 6 bases and J by 1 base, with 10 bases between them. Germline values: CDR1 MDHEN, CDR2 SYDVKM. The CDR3 DNA sequence: TGTGCCAGCAGCCTCGGTAATTCTGGAAACACCATATATTTT. Residues: CASSLGNSGNTIYF.

The chain combines TRBV7-9 with TRBJ1-2, with 8 bases identical to TRBD1. There are 15 residues in the CDR3. The trim removed 5 bases at V and 4 bases at J, leaving 9 bases unmatched. CDR1 SEHNR and CDR2 FQNEAQ come from the germline V gene (reference sequence). The CDR3 nucleotides are TGTGCCAGCAGCCCCCAGGACAGGGAGTTCTATGGCTACACCTTC. This sequence encodes CASSPQDREFYGYTF.

This clonotype has only a few counts. V and J are TRBV6-5 and TRBJ2-3; D call uncertain. CDR1 is MNHEY and CDR2 is SVGAGI in the germline V gene. The V end lost 7 bases, the J end lost 0 bases, and 8 bases lay between the germline ends. There are 13 residues in the CDR3. The CDR3 loop reads CASKLKSTDTQYF. CDR3 nucleotide sequence: TGTGCCAGCAAACTAAAGAGCACAGATACGCAGTATTTT.

The rearrangement links TRBV29-1 to TRBJ2-1, with TRBD2 matching 12 bases. Germline lookup yields CDR1 SQVTM and CDR2 ANQGSEA. The CDR3 sequence is 16 residues long. V trimming: 4 bases; J trimming: 0 bases; junction bases outside the gene matches: 4. This chain's CDR3 is CSVALAGGRSYNEQFF. CDR3 DNA sequence: TGCAGCGTTGCCCTAGCGGGGGGGCGCTCCTACAATGAGCAGTTCTTC.

The J gene is TRBJ2-7, the V gene TRBV19; 7 bases map to TRBD2. The V and J ends lost 5 bases and 3 bases, in that order; junction bases with no gene match: 4. The CDR3 length is 13 residues. Germline V gene data show CDR1 as LNHDA and CDR2 as SQIVND (reference sequence). DNA of the CDR3: TGTGCCAGTAGTGCCGGGGGGAGCTACGAGCAGTACGTC. Translated: CASSAGGSYEQYV.

V is TRBV6-5 and J is TRBJ2-7; D call uncertain. Looked up from germline, CDR1 is MNHEY and CDR2 is SVGAGI. Trimming shortened V by 0 bases and J by 2 bases, and 14 bases separated the two germline ends. This CDR3 is 16 amino acids long. Written as DNA, the CDR3 is TGTGCCAGCAGTTACTCGATATCCCGCAGAGCCTACGAGCAGTACTTC. The encoded protein is CASSYSISRRAYEQYF.

This clonotype was counted a few times. The chain couples TRBV4-2 to TRBJ1-1; TRBD1 matches 7 bases. The CDR3 runs to 16 residues. Germline trimming cut 0 bases from V and 3 bases from J; bases unmatched to any gene: 7. Germline CDR1 and CDR2: LGHNA and YNFKEQ. CDR3 coding DNA: TGTGCCAGCAGCCAAGAGAACGGAGGGGGCCACACTGAAGCTTTCTTT. Amino acid sequence: CASSQENGGGHTEAFF.

V and J are TRBV20-1 and TRBJ2-1; D is perhaps TRBD2 (6 bases). The CDR3 has 15 residues. V dropped 5 bases and J dropped 8 bases, with 22 bases sitting between them. In germline, CDR1 is DFQATT, CDR2 SNEGSKA (reference sequence). The CDR3 here is CSARLALALRDEQFF. CDR3 nucleotide sequence: TGCAGTGCTCGCCTGGCGCTAGCGCTGCGGGATGAGCAGTTCTTC.

This rearrangement joins TRBV18 to TRBJ1-5; the D gene is possibly TRBD1 (5 bases). V lost 3 bases and J lost 3, with 12 bases in between. The CDR3 consists of 15 residues. The germline V gene encodes CDR1 KGHSH and CDR2 LQKENI. The CDR3 bases are TGTGCCAGCTCACCGGCCAGGGTTCACAATCAGCCCCAGCATTTT. It codes for CASSPARVHNQPQHF. Full variable domain (outside the CDR3, taken from reference TRBV18 and TRBJ1-5): NAGVMQNPRHLVRRRGQEARLRCSPMKGHSHVYWYRQLPEEGLKFMVYLQKENIIDESGMPKERFSAEFPKEGPSILRIQQVVRGDSAAYFCASSPARVHNQPQHFGDGTRLSIL.

This clonotype was seen a handful of times. V usage is TRBV7-6 and J usage is TRBJ2-1; D is undetermined. This CDR3 comprises 13 residues. Germline assignment: CDR1 SGHVS and CDR2 FNYEAQ. V was clipped by 5 bases and J by 7 bases, with 12 bases between them. CDR3 nucleotide sequence: TGTGCCAGCAGCGCCTACACCCGGAATGAGCAGTTCTTC. Translating gives CASSAYTRNEQFF.

The chain recombines TRBV3-1 with TRBJ1-2; 8 bases agree with TRBD1. The CDR3 length is 15 residues. V shed 1 base, J shed 5 bases, and the junction held 6 bases outside the gene matches. The germline CDR1 and CDR2 sequences are LGHDT and YNNKEL (reference sequence). The CDR3 DNA is TGTGCCAGCAGCCAAGGGCAGGACAGGGTATATGGCTACACCTTC. This codes for CASSQGQDRVYGYTF.

The chain couples TRBV6-2 or TRBV6-3 to TRBJ2-1, with no clear D. Trimming stripped 0 bases from V and 8 bases from J, with 11 bases between. The germline gives CDR1 MNHEY, CDR2 SVGEGT. The length of the CDR3 is 14 residues. The CDR3, as DNA: TGTGCCAGCAGTTACTCGAATGGGGTTGATGAGCAGTTCTTC. Amino acids: CASSYSNGVDEQFF.

This clonotype was detected ten times or more. The chain recombines TRBV5-1 with TRBJ2-3; 7 bases are a match to TRBD1. Germline CDR1 and CDR2: SGHRS and YFSETQ. The CDR3 is made up of 15 amino acids. The junction had 6 bases not matched to a gene; V was cut back by 0 bases and J by 5 bases. The CDR3 protein is CASSLDRGRGDTQYF. CDR3 sequence (DNA): TGCGCCAGCAGCTTGGACAGGGGCCGAGGAGATACGCAGTATTTT.

This clonotype turned up a few times. CDR3 in amino acids: CASSAGTSGHQETQYF. The DNA for the CDR3 is TGTGCCAGCAGCGCCGGGACTAGCGGGCACCAAGAGACCCAGTACTTC. The chain joins TRBV9 to TRBJ2-5, with TRBD2 matching 12 bases. Germline V gene lookup returns CDR1 SGDLS and CDR2 YYNGEE. The trim removed 3 bases at V and 0 bases at J, leaving 3 bases unmatched. CDR3 length equals 16 residues.

This clonotype was seen more than once but under ten times. V usage is TRBV24-1 and J usage is TRBJ1-2; D unclear. V shed 5 bases and J shed 7 bases, with 10 bases lying between them. The CDR3 has 12 residues. CDR1 KGHDR and CDR2 SFDVKD come from the germline V gene. CDR3 sequence (DNA): TGTGCCACCAGTGCCACAGAAGGTGGCTACACCTTC. Amino acid sequence: CATSATEGGYTF.

The chain uses TRBV7-2 and TRBJ2-7; D gene unclear. The CDR3 covers 11 residues. Germline CDR1 and CDR2: SGHTA and FQGNSA. The germline V and J ends were trimmed by 7 bases and 7 bases, with 11 bases remaining between them. CDR3: CASTNLGEQYF. The CDR3 DNA reads TGTGCCAGCACCAATCTGGGGGAGCAGTACTTC. Together with reference TRBV7-2 and TRBJ2-7, the CDR3 gives the full variable domain: GAGVSQSPSNKVTEKGKDVELRCDPISGHTALYWYRQSLGQGLEFLIYFQGNSAPDKSGLPSDRFSAERTGGSVSTLTIQRTQQEDSAVYLCASTNLGEQYFGPGTRLTVT.

The sample holds many counts of this clonotype. J is TRBJ2-3 and V is TRBV12-3 or TRBV12-4; D call uncertain. V was pared by 1 base and J by 6 bases, with 14 bases between. This CDR3 region has 15 residues. CDR3 residues: CASSLGGNPWDTQYF. Here the CDR3 DNA reads TGTGCCAGCAGTTTAGGTGGGAACCCATGGGATACGCAGTATTTT.

The chain has TRBV10-3 and TRBJ2-5; D might be TRBD2 (6 bases). Germline V gene sequence: CDR1 ENHRY, CDR2 SYGVKD. Deletions cut 2 bases from V and 4 bases from J, with 17 bases between. The CDR3 is 16 amino acids. In DNA form, the CDR3 reads TGTGCCATCAGTGAGCCGGGACTCCGGGGAGTAGAGACCCAGTACTTC. Translating gives CAISEPGLRGVETQYF.

The chain recombines TRBV4-3 with TRBJ1-1; no clear D gene. This CDR3 region has 13 residues. Germline V gives CDR1 LGHNA, CDR2 YSLEER. V lost 3 bases and J lost 5, with 10 bases in between. The CDR3 loop is CASSQVYGTEAFF. In DNA form, the CDR3 reads TGCGCCAGCAGCCAGGTCTATGGGACTGAAGCTTTCTTT.

The rearrangement links TRBV11-1 to TRBJ1-1; D is undetermined. CDR3 length: 12 amino acids. Germline V gene sequence: CDR1 SGHAT, CDR2 FQDESV (reference sequence). The V and J ends lost 2 bases and 11 bases respectively, with 12 bases between them. This chain's CDR3 is CASSLRHSGAFF. In nucleotides, the CDR3 is TGTGCCAGCAGCTTACGACACAGCGGGGCTTTCTTT.

This clonotype turned up a few times. The chain has TRBV7-3 and TRBJ2-1, with D tentatively TRBD1 (5 bases). The CDR3 is 18 amino acids. The V gene lost 0 bases and the J gene lost 2 bases, with 17 bases spanning the gap. The germline gives CDR1 SGHTA, CDR2 FQGTGA. The CDR3 loop reads CASSLTIAGYGTYNEQFF. CDR3 nucleotides: TGTGCCAGCAGCTTAACCATCGCAGGGTATGGTACCTACAATGAGCAGTTCTTC.

The chain couples TRBV18 to TRBJ2-5, with TRBD2 as a possible D gene (5 bases). This CDR3 has 13 residues. Trimming removed 4 bases at V and 9 bases at J, with 15 bases between. The germline V gene has CDR1 KGHSH and CDR2 LQKENI. CDR3 bases: TGTGCCAGCTCACGTACAACGGTCGGGGCCCAGTACTTC. It specifies CASSRTTVGAQYF. The variable domain in full, with the rest retrieved from reference TRBV18 and TRBJ2-5, is NAGVMQNPRHLVRRRGQEARLRCSPMKGHSHVYWYRQLPEEGLKFMVYLQKENIIDESGMPKERFSAEFPKEGPSILRIQQVVRGDSAAYFCASSRTTVGAQYFGPGTRLLVL.